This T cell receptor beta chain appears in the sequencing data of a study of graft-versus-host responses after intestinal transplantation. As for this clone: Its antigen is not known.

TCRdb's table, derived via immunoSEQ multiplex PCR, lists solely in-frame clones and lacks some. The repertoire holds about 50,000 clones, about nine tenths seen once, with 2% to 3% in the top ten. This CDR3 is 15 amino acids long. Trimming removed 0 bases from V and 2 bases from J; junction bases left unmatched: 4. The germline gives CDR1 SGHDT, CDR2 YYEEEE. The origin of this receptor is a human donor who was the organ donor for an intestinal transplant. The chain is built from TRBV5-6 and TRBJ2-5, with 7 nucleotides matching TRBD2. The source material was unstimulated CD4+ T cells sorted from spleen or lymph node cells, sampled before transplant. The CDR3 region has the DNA TGTGCCAGCAGCTTGGCCCGGGGGGAACAAGAGACCCAGTACTTC. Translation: CASSLARGEQETQYF.